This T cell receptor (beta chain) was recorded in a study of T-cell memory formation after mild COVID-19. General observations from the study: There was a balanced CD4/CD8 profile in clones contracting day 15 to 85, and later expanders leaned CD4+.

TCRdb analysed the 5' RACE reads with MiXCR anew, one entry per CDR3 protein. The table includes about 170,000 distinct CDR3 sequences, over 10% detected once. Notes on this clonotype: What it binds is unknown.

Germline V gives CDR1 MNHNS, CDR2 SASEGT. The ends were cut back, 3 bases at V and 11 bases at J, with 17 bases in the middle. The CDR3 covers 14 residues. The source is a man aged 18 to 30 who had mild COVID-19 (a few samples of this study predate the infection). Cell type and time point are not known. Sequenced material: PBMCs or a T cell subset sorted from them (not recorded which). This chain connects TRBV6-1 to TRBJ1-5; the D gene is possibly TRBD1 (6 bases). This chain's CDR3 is CASSERDTRSAQHF. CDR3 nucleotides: TGTGCCAGCAGTGAGCGGGACACCCGTTCGGCCCAGCATTTT.